Listed here is a single TCR beta chain. Use of 60 Vbeta and 13 Jbeta primers characterized the PCR. Generated by immunoSEQ multiplex PCR, the TCRdb table keeps only in-frame clones and is missing some. Of approximately 100,000 clones in the sample, 60% to 85% were seen once. This specimen belongs to a study of cytomegalovirus exposure and HLA in healthy donors. CDR1 is SGDLS, CDR2 YYNGEE, per germline. V was clipped by 0 bases and J by 8 bases; unmatched bases: 4. The CDR3 extends over 13 amino acids. The J gene is TRBJ1-2, the V gene TRBV9, with 7 bases identical to TRBD1. Sequencing was done on a sample of PBMCs. The sequence was collected from a woman aged 40 to 55 in good health and CMV-seropositive. This CDR3 is CASSVADRVGYTF. The CDR3 DNA sequence: TGTGCCAGCAGCGTAGCAGACAGGGTCGGCTACACCTTC.